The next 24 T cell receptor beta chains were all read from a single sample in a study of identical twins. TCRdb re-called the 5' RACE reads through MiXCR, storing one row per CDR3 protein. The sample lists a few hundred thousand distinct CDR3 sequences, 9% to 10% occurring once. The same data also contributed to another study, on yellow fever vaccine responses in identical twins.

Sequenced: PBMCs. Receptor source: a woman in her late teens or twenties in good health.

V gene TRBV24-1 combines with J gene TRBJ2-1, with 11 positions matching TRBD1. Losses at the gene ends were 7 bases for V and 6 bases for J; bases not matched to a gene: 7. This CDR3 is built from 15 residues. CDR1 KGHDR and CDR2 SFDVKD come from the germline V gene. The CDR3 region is CATSRGDRGFNEQFF. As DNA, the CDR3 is TGTGCCACCAGCCGTGGGGACAGGGGGTTCAATGAGCAGTTCTTC.

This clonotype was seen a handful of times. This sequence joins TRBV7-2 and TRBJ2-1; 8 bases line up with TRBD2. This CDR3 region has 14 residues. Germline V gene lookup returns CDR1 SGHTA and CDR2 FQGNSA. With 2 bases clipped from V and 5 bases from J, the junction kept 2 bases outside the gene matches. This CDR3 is CASSLTGLDNEQFF. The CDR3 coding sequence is TGTGCCAGCAGCTTAACGGGACTAGACAATGAGCAGTTCTTC.

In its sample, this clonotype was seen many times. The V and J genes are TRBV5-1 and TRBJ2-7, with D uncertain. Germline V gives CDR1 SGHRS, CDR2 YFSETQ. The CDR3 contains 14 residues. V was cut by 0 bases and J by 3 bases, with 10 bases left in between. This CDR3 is CASSLVTDGYEQYF. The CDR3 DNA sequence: TGCGCCAGCAGCTTGGTAACCGACGGCTACGAGCAGTACTTC.

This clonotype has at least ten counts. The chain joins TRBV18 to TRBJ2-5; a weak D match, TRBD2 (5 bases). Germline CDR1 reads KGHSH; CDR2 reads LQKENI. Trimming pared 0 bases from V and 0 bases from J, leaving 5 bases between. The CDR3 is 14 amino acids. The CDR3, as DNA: TGTGCCAGCTCACCACCGCGGGACCAAGAGACCCAGTACTTC. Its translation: CASSPPRDQETQYF. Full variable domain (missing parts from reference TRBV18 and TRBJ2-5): NAGVMQNPRHLVRRRGQEARLRCSPMKGHSHVYWYRQLPEEGLKFMVYLQKENIIDESGMPKERFSAEFPKEGPSILRIQQVVRGDSAAYFCASSPPRDQETQYFGPGTRLLVL.

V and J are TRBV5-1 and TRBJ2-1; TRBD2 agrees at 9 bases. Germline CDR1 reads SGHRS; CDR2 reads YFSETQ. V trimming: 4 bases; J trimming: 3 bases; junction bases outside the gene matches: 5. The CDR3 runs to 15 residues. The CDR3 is CASSPGGRVYNEQFF. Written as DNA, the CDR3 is TGCGCCAGCAGCCCCGGCGGGAGGGTCTACAATGAGCAGTTCTTC.

The CDR3 nucleotides are TGTGCCAGCAGTTTCCGGACCTCGAACACTGAAGCTTTCTTT. Amino acid sequence: CASSFRTSNTEAFF. The chain recombines TRBV12-3 or TRBV12-4 with TRBJ1-1; D not certain. Between the trimmed V and J ends, which lost 3 bases and 1 base, there was a span of 9 bases. The CDR3 length is 14 residues.

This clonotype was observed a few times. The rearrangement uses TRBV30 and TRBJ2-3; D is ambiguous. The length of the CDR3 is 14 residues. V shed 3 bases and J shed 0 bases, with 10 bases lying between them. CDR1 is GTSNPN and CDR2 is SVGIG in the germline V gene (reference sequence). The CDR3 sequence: CAWRGPPSTDTQYF. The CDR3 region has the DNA TGTGCCTGGAGAGGACCCCCTAGCACAGATACGCAGTATTTT. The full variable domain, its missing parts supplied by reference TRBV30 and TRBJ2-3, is SQTIHQWPATLVQPVGSPLSLECTVEGTSNPNLYWYRQAAGRGLQLLFYSVGIGQISSEVPQNLSASRPQDRQFILSSKKLLLSDSGFYLCAWRGPPSTDTQYFGPGTRLTVL.

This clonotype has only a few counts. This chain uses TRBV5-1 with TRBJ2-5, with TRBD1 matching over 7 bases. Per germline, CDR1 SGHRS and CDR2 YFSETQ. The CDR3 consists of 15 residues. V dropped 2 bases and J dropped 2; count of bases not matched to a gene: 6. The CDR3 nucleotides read TGCGCCAGCAGCTTAGAGGGGGCCAAACAAGAGACCCAGTACTTC. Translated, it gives CASSLEGAKQETQYF.

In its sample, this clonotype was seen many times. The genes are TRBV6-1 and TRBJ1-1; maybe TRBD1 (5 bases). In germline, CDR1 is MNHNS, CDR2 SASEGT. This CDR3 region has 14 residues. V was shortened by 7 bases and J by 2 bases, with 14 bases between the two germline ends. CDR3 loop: CASTGRNRNTEAFF. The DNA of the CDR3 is TGTGCCAGCACGGGACGGAACAGAAACACTGAAGCTTTCTTT.

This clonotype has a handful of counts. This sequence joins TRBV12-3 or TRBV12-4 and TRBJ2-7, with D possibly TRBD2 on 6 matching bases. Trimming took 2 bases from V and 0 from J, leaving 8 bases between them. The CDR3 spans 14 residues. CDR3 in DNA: TGTGCCAGCAGTTTAAGCGGGTACTCCTACGAGCAGTACTTC. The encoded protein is CASSLSGYSYEQYF.

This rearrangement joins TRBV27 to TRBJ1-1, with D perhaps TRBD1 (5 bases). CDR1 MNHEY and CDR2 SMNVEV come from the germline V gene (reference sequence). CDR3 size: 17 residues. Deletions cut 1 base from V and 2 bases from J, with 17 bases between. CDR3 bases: TGTGCCAGCAGTTTATTCTCGGTTACACAGGTCAACACTGAAGCTTTCTTT. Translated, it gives CASSLFSVTQVNTEAFF.

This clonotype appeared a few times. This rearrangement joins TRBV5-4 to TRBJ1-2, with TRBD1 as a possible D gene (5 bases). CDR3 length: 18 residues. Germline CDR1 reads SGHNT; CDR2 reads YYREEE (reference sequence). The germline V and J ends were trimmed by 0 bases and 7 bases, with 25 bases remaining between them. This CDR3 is CASSLGFVDRKPAGGYTF. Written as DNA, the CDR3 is TGTGCCAGCAGCTTGGGGTTCGTCGACAGAAAACCGGCCGGTGGCTACACCTTC.

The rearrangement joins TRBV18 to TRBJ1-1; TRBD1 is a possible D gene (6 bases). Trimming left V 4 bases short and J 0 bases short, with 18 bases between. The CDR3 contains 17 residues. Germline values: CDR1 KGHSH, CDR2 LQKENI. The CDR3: CASSQAPEDSMNTEAFF. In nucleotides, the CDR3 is TGTGCCAGCTCACAGGCCCCCGAGGACAGTATGAACACTGAAGCTTTCTTT.

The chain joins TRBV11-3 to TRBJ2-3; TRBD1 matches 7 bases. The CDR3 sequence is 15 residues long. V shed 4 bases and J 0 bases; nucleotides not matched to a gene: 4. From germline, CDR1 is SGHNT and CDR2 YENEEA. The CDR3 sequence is CASSSGQYSTDTQYF. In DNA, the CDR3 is TGTGCCAGCAGCTCGGGACAGTACAGCACAGATACGCAGTATTTT.

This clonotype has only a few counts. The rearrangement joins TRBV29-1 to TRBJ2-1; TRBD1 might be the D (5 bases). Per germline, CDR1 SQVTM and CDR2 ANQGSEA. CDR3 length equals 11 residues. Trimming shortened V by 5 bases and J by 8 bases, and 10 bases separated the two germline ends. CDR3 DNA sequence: TGCAGCGTTCCAGGGTTGGATGAGCAGTTCTTC. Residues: CSVPGLDEQFF.

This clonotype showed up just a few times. The chain's CDR3 is CASSEARGQGPGSQHF. The DNA of the CDR3 is TGTGCCAGCAGTGAAGCAAGGGGACAGGGCCCGGGGTCCCAGCATTTT. The J gene is TRBJ1-5, the V gene TRBV2; TRBD1 agrees at 9 bases. Trimming took 0 bases from V and 11 from J; bases not matched to a gene: 11. This CDR3 has 16 residues. CDR1 is SNHLY and CDR2 is FYNNEI in the germline V gene.

The CDR3, as DNA: TGTGCCAGCAGGCCCACGCGCAAAAATGGAAACACCATATATTTT. Residues: CASRPTRKNGNTIYF. The chain has TRBV12-3 or TRBV12-4 and TRBJ1-3; the D is unclear. V dropped 6 bases and J dropped 3 bases, with 15 bases sitting between them. CDR3 size: 15 residues.

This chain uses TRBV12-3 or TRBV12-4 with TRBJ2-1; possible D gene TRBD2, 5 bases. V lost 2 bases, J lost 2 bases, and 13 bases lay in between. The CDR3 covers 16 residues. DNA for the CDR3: TGTGCCAGCAGTTTAACTTCGGCGGGTGCCTACAATGAGCAGTTCTTC. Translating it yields CASSLTSAGAYNEQFF.

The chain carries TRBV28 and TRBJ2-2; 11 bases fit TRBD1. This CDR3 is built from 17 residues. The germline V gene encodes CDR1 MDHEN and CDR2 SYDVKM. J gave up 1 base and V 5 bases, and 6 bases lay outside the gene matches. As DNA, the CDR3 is TGTGCCAGCAGTGGACAGGGGGCCGTAAAGAACACCGGGGAGCTGTTTTTT. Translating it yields CASSGQGAVKNTGELFF.

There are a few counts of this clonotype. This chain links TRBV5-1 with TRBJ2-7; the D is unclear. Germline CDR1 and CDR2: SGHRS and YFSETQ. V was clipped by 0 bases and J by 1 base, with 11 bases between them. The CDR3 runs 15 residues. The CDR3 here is CASSLAWTESYEQYF. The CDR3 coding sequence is TGCGCCAGCAGCTTGGCTTGGACGGAATCCTACGAGCAGTACTTC. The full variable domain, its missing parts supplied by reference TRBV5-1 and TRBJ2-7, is KAGVTQTPRYLIKTRGQQVTLSCSPISGHRSVSWYQQTPGQGLQFLFEYFSETQRNKGNFPGRFSGRQFSNSRSEMNVSTLELGDSALYLCASSLAWTESYEQYFGPGTRLTVT.

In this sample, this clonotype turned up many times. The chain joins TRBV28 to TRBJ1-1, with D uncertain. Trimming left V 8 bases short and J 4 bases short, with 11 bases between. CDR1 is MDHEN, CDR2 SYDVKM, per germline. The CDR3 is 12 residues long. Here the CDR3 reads CASGGSPTEAFF. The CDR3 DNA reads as TGTGCCAGCGGAGGGTCCCCCACTGAAGCTTTCTTT.

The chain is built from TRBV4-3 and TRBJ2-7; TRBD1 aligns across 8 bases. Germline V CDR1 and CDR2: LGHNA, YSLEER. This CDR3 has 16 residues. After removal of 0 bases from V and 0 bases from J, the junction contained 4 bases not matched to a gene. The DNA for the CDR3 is TGCGCCAGCAGCCAAGATCGGGACAGGTCCTCCTACGAGCAGTACTTC. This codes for CASSQDRDRSSYEQYF.

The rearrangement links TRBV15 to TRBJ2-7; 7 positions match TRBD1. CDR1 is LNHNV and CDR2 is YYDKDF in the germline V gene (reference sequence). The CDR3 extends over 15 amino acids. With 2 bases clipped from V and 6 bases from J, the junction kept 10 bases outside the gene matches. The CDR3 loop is CATSRPTGARGEQYF. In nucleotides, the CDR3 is TGTGCCACCAGCAGACCTACAGGGGCCCGCGGCGAGCAGTACTTC.

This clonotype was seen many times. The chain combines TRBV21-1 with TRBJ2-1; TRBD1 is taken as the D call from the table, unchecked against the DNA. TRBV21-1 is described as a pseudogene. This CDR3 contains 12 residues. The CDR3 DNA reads TGTGCCAGCAGTGTGAAGGGGGTGGAGCAGTTCTTC. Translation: CASSVKGVEQFF.